This section outlines one T cell receptor (beta chain) sequence together with its context. Its antigen is not known. TCRdb fed the reads into MiXCR, producing one record per CDR3 protein. The table records around 900,000 distinct CDR3 sequences, roughly 31% of them present only once. This sample was included in a study of T cell repertoires in cytomegalovirus infection. The wider study: Evidence of both CMV infection and a matching HLA type came from public TCR beta signatures.

The source material was cultured CD8+ T cells from PBMCs, sampled from culture after CMV antigen stimulation. The sequence came from a human donor in good health (CMV status not recorded). Some clones in this sample may be carry-over from other donors' samples.

CDR3 residues: CATTLGQSGNQPQHF. The CDR3 DNA follows: TGTGCCACCACACTAGGACAGTCTGGCAATCAGCCCCAGCATTTT. V and J are TRBV15 and TRBJ1-5; possible D gene TRBD1, 6 bases. Germline CDR1 reads LNHNV; CDR2 reads YYDKDF (reference sequence). V was trimmed by 7 bases and J by 2 bases, leaving 15 bases between them. The CDR3 is 15 residues long.